Listed below are T cell receptor beta chains from one sample, sequenced in a study of beta chain features in type 1 diabetes. Here immunoSEQ multiplex PCR was the method, and the copy in TCRdb shows in-frame clones only, minus some. The sample contains 600,000 or so clones, approximately 13% of which appear only once. The sample comprised naive CD4+ T cells from blood. The receptors were sampled from a young man with type 1 diabetes. The CDR3 runs from the conserved cysteine through the conserved F or W. D genes are given only for firm matches. Clone size is stated in some rows and not others, as once, few, many or a class when expanded.

J: TRBJ1-2; size: few; V: TRBV7-2; D: NA; length: 13; DNA: TGTGCCAGCAGCCTCGACGGGCTCTATGGCTACACCTTC; CDR3: CASSLDGLYGYTF
J: TRBJ1-4; size: NA; V: TRBV6-1; D: NA; length: 15; DNA: TGTGCCAGCAGAAAAGACGGGGGTCGTCATGAAAAACTGTTTTTT; CDR3: CASRKDGGRHEKLFF
J: TRBJ1-6; size: NA; V: TRBV7-2; D: NA; length: 13; DNA: TGTGCCAGCAGCTTTCGTCGGACCTCACCCCTCCACTTT; CDR3: CASSFRRTSPLHF
J: TRBJ1-2; size: few; V: TRBV7-9; D: NA; length: 16; DNA: TGTGCCAGCAGCTTAGAACGGGACACTGCTAACTATGGCTACACCTTC; CDR3: CASSLERDTANYGYTF
J: TRBJ2-5; size: NA; V: TRBV2; D: TRBD2; length: 14; DNA: TGTGCCAGCAGGGGACTAGCGGGGCAAGAGACCCAGTACTTC; CDR3: CASRGLAGQETQYF
J: TRBJ1-2; size: NA; V: TRBV18; D: NA; length: 14; DNA: TGTGCCAGCTCCCCGCAGAACCTTAACTATGGCTACACCTTC; CDR3: CASSPQNLNYGYTF
J: TRBJ2-3; size: few; V: TRBV11-2; D: NA; length: 13; DNA: TGTGCCAGCAGCTTCGCTAGCACAGATACGCAGTATTTT; CDR3: CASSFASTDTQYF
J: TRBJ1-5; size: NA; V: TRBV5-1; D: NA; length: 14; DNA: TGCGCCAGCAGCTTGGACAGCCACAATCAGCCCCAGCATTTT; CDR3: CASSLDSHNQPQHF
J: TRBJ2-7; size: few; V: TRBV19; D: NA; length: 14; DNA: TGTGCCAGTAGTTCACGACAGGACTTCTACGAGCAGTACTTC; CDR3: CASSSRQDFYEQYF
J: TRBJ2-1; size: NA; V: TRBV5-1; D: NA; length: 13; DNA: TGCGCCAGCAGCTTTTCGACAGACAATGAGCAGTTCTTC; CDR3: CASSFSTDNEQFF
J: TRBJ1-6; size: once; V: TRBV25-1; D: NA; length: 12; DNA: TGTGCCAGCAGCAGATCCAATTCACCCCTCCACTTT; CDR3: CASSRSNSPLHF
J: TRBJ1-4; size: NA; V: TRBV29-1; D: TRBD1; length: 11; DNA: TGCAGCGCCGGACAGGGAGAAAAACTGTTTTTT; CDR3: CSAGQGEKLFF
J: TRBJ1-5; size: few; V: TRBV6-6; D: NA; length: 16; DNA: TGTGCCAGCAGTGGCGGACTACTACATAGCAATCAGCCCCAGCATTTT; CDR3: CASSGGLLHSNQPQHF
J: TRBJ2-3; size: few; V: TRBV10-3; D: NA; length: 15; DNA: TGTGCCATCAGTGAGTTTGTATCGGGCACAGATACGCAGTATTTT; CDR3: CAISEFVSGTDTQYF
J: TRBJ2-7; size: NA; V: TRBV28; D: NA; length: 12; DNA: TGTGCCAGCAGTTTACTAGGGAACGAGCAGTACTTC; CDR3: CASSLLGNEQYF
J: TRBJ2-4; size: few; V: TRBV7-2; D: NA; length: 15; DNA: TGTGCCAGCAGCTGGACGGTACTAGCCAAAAACATTCAGTACTTC; CDR3: CASSWTVLAKNIQYF
J: TRBJ1-2; size: NA; V: TRBV6-1; D: TRBD1; length: 14; DNA: TGTGCCAGCAGTGATCAGGGGGCGGACTATGGCTACACCTTC; CDR3: CASSDQGADYGYTF
J: TRBJ2-2; size: NA; V: TRBV25-1; D: NA; length: 17; DNA: TGTGCCAGCAGTGAGCTCCCGGGACAACCGAACACCGGGGAGCTGTTTTTT; CDR3: CASSELPGQPNTGELFF
J: TRBJ2-2; size: NA; V: TRBV6-5; D: TRBD2; length: 15; DNA: TGTGCCAGCAGGGGACTAGCGGGGCTCACCGGGGAGCTGTTTTTT; CDR3: CASRGLAGLTGELFF
J: TRBJ2-5; size: few; V: TRBV30; D: NA; length: 15; DNA: TGTGCCTGGAGTAAGTTGGGAAGGCGGCAAGAGACCCAGTACTTC; CDR3: CAWSKLGRRQETQYF
J: TRBJ1-6; size: once; V: TRBV6-5; D: TRBD1; length: 15; DNA: TGTGCCAGCAGTTACCACGGACAGGGGCGGGCACCCCTCCACTTT; CDR3: CASSYHGQGRAPLHF
J: TRBJ1-4; size: NA; V: TRBV4-2; D: NA; length: 14; DNA: TGTGCCAGCAGCGAAGGACAAGTCAATGAAAAACTGTTTTTT; CDR3: CASSEGQVNEKLFF
J: TRBJ1-1; size: NA; V: TRBV4-3; D: TRBD1; length: 17; DNA: TGCGCCAGCAGCCAAGGTCGGACAGGGCTAATGAACACTGAAGCTTTCTTT; CDR3: CASSQGRTGLMNTEAFF
J: TRBJ2-3; size: NA; V: TRBV29-1; D: NA; length: 15; DNA: TGCAGCGTTTCGGTCCCCGGGACCTTGACAGATACGCAGTATTTT; CDR3: CSVSVPGTLTDTQYF
J: TRBJ2-3; size: NA; V: TRBV5-1; D: NA; length: 13; DNA: TGCGCCAGCAGCGGAGGAAGCACAGATACGCAGTATTTT; CDR3: CASSGGSTDTQYF
J: TRBJ2-1; size: NA; V: TRBV5-4; D: TRBD1; length: 13; DNA: TGTGCGACTGGAGAGGGGGCCCACAATGAGCAGTTCTTC; CDR3: CATGEGAHNEQFF
J: TRBJ2-7; size: NA; V: TRBV10-3; D: NA; length: 15; DNA: TGTGCCATCAGTGACAGGGGCACACAGTCCTACGGACAGTACTTC; CDR3: CAISDRGTQSYGQYF
J: TRBJ1-2; size: few; V: TRBV29-1; D: NA; length: 12; DNA: TGCAGCGTTGCGGGGGTAGTGGAAGGCTACACCTTC; CDR3: CSVAGVVEGYTF
J: TRBJ2-7; size: NA; V: TRBV9; D: TRBD1; length: 15; DNA: TGTGCCAGCAGCGGAATGGGACAGGGGGCCGGTGAGCAGTACTTC; CDR3: CASSGMGQGAGEQYF
J: TRBJ2-7; size: few; V: TRBV4-3; D: TRBD1; length: 16; DNA: TGCGCCAGCAGCCAAGATTCACGGACAGGGACCTACGAGCAGTACTTC; CDR3: CASSQDSRTGTYEQYF
J: TRBJ1-1; size: few; V: TRBV2; D: NA; length: 16; DNA: TGTGCCAGCAGCCAAATCAACCCGAGTACGGGCACTGAAGCTTTCTTT; CDR3: CASSQINPSTGTEAFF
J: TRBJ2-7; size: few; V: TRBV27; D: TRBD1; length: 14; DNA: TGTGCCAGCAGTTTTCTGGGACAGGGCTACGAGCAGTACTTC; CDR3: CASSFLGQGYEQYF
J: TRBJ2-7; size: few; V: TRBV2; D: NA; length: 12; DNA: TGTGCCAGCAGTGAAAATGGGTACGAGCAGTACTTC; CDR3: CASSENGYEQYF
J: TRBJ2-1; size: NA; V: TRBV4-3; D: TRBD1; length: 16; DNA: TGCGCCAGCAGCCAAGATGACAGGGGTCTCTACAATGAGCAGTTCTTC; CDR3: CASSQDDRGLYNEQFF
J: TRBJ1-1; size: NA; V: TRBV6-5; D: NA; length: 15; DNA: TGTGCCAGCAGTTACTCGGCCCTTCTTAACACTGAAGCTTTCTTT; CDR3: CASSYSALLNTEAFF
J: TRBJ1-2; size: NA; V: TRBV7-9; D: TRBD1; length: 14; DNA: TGTGCCAGCAGCTTAGGCGACAGGGGGCTTGGCTACACCTTC; CDR3: CASSLGDRGLGYTF
J: TRBJ1-1; size: NA; V: TRBV7-9; D: NA; length: 15; DNA: TGTGCCAGCAGCCGCCAGCCTTCCAAAGGGACTGAAGCTTTCTTT; CDR3: CASSRQPSKGTEAFF
J: TRBJ2-5; size: NA; V: TRBV7-9; D: NA; length: 13; DNA: TGTGCCAGCAGCCCGGGGCTACGGGAGACCCAGTACTTC; CDR3: CASSPGLRETQYF
J: TRBJ1-2; size: few; V: TRBV2; D: TRBD1; length: 16; DNA: TGTGCCAGCAGTGGCCAGGGGGCTGAACGAGGATATGGCTACACCTTC; CDR3: CASSGQGAERGYGYTF
J: TRBJ1-2; size: NA; V: TRBV13; D: NA; length: 14; DNA: TGTGCCAGCAGCTTAGGCCGCCCGCTCTATGGCTACACCTTC; CDR3: CASSLGRPLYGYTF
J: TRBJ2-4; size: few; V: TRBV2; D: NA; length: 12; DNA: TGTGCCAGCAGTTTAGAGGAGAACATTCAGTACTTC; CDR3: CASSLEENIQYF
J: TRBJ2-1; size: NA; V: TRBV19; D: NA; length: 15; DNA: TGTGCCAGTAGTATAGTTGGCAGTAATTACCCTGAGCAGTTCTTC; CDR3: CASSIVGSNYPEQFF
J: TRBJ2-1; size: few; V: TRBV19; D: TRBD2; length: 16; DNA: TGTGCCAGTAGTATAGGAGGCGGGGGACTCCGGGATGAGCAGTTCTTC; CDR3: CASSIGGGGLRDEQFF
J: TRBJ2-1; size: few; V: TRBV5-6; D: TRBD2; length: 19; DNA: TGTGCCAGCAGCTTGGGGCCACTAGCGGGGGTTACTTCCTACAATGAGCAGTTCTTC; CDR3: CASSLGPLAGVTSYNEQFF
J: TRBJ1-2; size: NA; V: TRBV7-3; D: NA; length: 14; DNA: TGTGCCAGCAGCCCCATGGGGGCCAGTGGGGCCTACACCTTC; CDR3: CASSPMGASGAYTF
J: TRBJ1-6; size: few; V: TRBV11-2; D: NA; length: 16; DNA: TGTGCCAGCAGCCCCATTGGGGGGAGCTATAATTCACCCCTCCACTTT; CDR3: CASSPIGGSYNSPLHF
J: TRBJ1-1; size: few; V: TRBV5-1; D: NA; length: 15; DNA: TGCGCCAGCAGCCTTGCAGGGGCGTATTCCACTGAAGCTTTCTTT; CDR3: CASSLAGAYSTEAFF
J: TRBJ1-5; size: few; V: TRBV18; D: TRBD1; length: 16; DNA: TGTGCCAGCTCACCATCCCCGGACAGGGCATATCAGCCCCAGCATTTT; CDR3: CASSPSPDRAYQPQHF
J: TRBJ2-7; size: NA; V: TRBV15; D: TRBD1; length: 13; DNA: TGTGCCACCAGCCTACAGGGGGCTGACGAGCAGTACTTC; CDR3: CATSLQGADEQYF
J: TRBJ2-3; size: few; V: TRBV5-1; D: NA; length: 11; DNA: TGCGCCAGCAGATGGACAGATACGCAGTATTTT; CDR3: CASRWTDTQYF
J: TRBJ1-6; size: few; V: TRBV28; D: NA; length: 15; DNA: TGTGCCAGCAGTTCCCCCGGGGGGTGGAATTCACCCCTCCACTTT; CDR3: CASSSPGGWNSPLHF
J: TRBJ1-2; size: NA; V: TRBV29-1; D: NA; length: 11; DNA: TGCAGCGATCAGACAGGCCAGGGCTACACCTTC; CDR3: CSDQTGQGYTF
J: TRBJ1-1; size: NA; V: TRBV25-1; D: TRBD1; length: 14; DNA: TGTGCCAGCAGTAGACAGGGGCGAAGGACTGAAGCTTTCTTT; CDR3: CASSRQGRRTEAFF
J: TRBJ2-2; size: NA; V: TRBV2; D: NA; length: 13; DNA: TGTGCCAGCAGTGTGGACAGCGCCGGGGAGCTGTTTTTT; CDR3: CASSVDSAGELFF
J: TRBJ1-4; size: few; V: TRBV5-1; D: TRBD1; length: 13; DNA: TGCGCCAGCACTGACAGGGTGAATGAAAAACTGTTTTTT; CDR3: CASTDRVNEKLFF
J: TRBJ1-3; size: few; V: TRBV7-9; D: NA; length: 12; DNA: TGTGCCAGCCGCAGGGCTGGAAACACCATATATTTT; CDR3: CASRRAGNTIYF
J: TRBJ1-1; size: NA; V: TRBV7-2; D: TRBD1; length: 16; DNA: TGTGCCAGCAGCACTGGACAGGGGGTGCGATCCACTGAAGCTTTCTTT; CDR3: CASSTGQGVRSTEAFF